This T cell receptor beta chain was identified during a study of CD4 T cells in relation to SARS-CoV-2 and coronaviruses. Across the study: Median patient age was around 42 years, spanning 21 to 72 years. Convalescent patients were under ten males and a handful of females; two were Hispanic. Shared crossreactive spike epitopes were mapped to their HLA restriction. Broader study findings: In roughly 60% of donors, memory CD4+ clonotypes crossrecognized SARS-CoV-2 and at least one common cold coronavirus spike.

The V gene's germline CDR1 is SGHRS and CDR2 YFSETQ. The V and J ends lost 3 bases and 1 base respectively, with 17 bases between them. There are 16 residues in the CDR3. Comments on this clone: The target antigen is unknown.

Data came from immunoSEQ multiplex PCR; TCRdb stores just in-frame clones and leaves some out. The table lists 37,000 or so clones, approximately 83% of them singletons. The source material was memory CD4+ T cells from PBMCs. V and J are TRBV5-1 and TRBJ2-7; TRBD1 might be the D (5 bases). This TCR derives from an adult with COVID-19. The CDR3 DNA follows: TGCGCCAGCAGCTCGATGGGTGGCAGGGTGTCCTACGAGCAGTACTTC. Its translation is CASSSMGGRVSYEQYF.